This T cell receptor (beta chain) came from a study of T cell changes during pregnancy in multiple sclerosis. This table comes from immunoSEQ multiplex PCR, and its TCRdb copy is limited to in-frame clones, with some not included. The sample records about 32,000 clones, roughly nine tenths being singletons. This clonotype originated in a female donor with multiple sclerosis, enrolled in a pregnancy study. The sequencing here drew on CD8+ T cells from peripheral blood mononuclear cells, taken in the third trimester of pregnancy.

CDR3 in amino acids: CAEGGAALWQPQHF. DNA of the CDR3: TGTGCCGAAGGGGGGGCGGCTTTGTGGCAGCCCCAGCATTTT. The V call is TRBV6-1, the J call TRBJ1-5, with D possibly TRBD1 on 6 matching bases. The CDR3 contains 14 residues. Germline CDR1 MNHNS, CDR2 SASEGT. Trimming removed 11 bases from V and 7 bases from J, with 21 bases in between.